These 24 T cell receptor delta chains were sequenced from one sample in a study of Vδ1+ human thymocytes. Broader study findings: Thymic TRG and TRD repertoires appeared highly polyclonal.

Sequences come from RNA converted to cDNA by reverse transcription. CDR3 amplicons came from multiplex PCR with pooled V-gene forward and constant-region reverse primers. With CATT, TCRdb re-called clones from the multiplex PCR reads. The data contain some 55,000 delta-chain clones, approximately 16% of them singletons. These receptors have no identified antigens. Specimen: Vdelta1+ gamma-delta thymocytes from the thymus. Sample subset: FACS-sorted CD3+ TCRalphabeta- TCRVdelta1+ TCRVdelta2- thymocytes. All receptors derive from a boy in the first two years of life who had congenital heart surgery.

V usage is TRDV1 and J usage is TRDJ1, with 7 bases lining up with TRDD3. V lost 0 bases to trimming and J lost 0 bases; unmatched junction nucleotides: 25. There are 23 residues in the CDR3. Germline loops: CDR1 TSWWSYY, CDR2 QGS. CDR3 nucleotides: TGTGCTCTTGGGGAACTAGATCTGACCCGGAGGGGGGATGGACGGGAGTACACCGATAAACTCATCTTT. Amino acids: CALGELDLTRRGDGREYTDKLIF.

This clone has just a few counts. The chain recombines TRDV1 with TRDJ1; TRDD3 aligns across 7 bases. CDR1 TSWWSYY and CDR2 QGS come from the germline V gene. The V and J ends lost 1 base and 5 bases, in that order; junction bases with no gene match: 7. The length of the CDR3 is 15 residues. The chain's CDR3 is CALGEHPLLGDKLIF. As DNA, the CDR3 is TGTGCTCTTGGGGAACATCCGTTACTGGGGGATAAACTCATCTTT.

This clone was found a few times. The chain joins TRDV1 to TRDJ1, with 8 bases identical to TRDD3. Germline loops: CDR1 TSWWSYY, CDR2 QGS. V shed 2 bases and J 0 bases; nucleotides not matched to a gene: 17. CDR3 length: 20 amino acids. The CDR3 protein is CALGEMNLDLLLGDTDKLIF. The CDR3 DNA reads TGTGCTCTTGGGGAAATGAACTTAGACCTGTTACTGGGGGACACCGATAAACTCATCTTT.

This clone turned up a few times. The chain uses TRDV1 and TRDJ1, with 11 positions matching TRDD3. The germline gives CDR1 TSWWSYY, CDR2 QGS. The junction had 18 bases not matched to a gene; V was cut back by 3 bases and J by 0 bases. The CDR3 runs 21 residues. Here the CDR3 DNA reads TGTGCTCTTGGGGATCGAAGTCCTGGGGGATACTTTCGGACGTACACCGATAAACTCATCTTT. It codes for CALGDRSPGGYFRTYTDKLIF.

In this sample, this clone turned up a few times. This chain links TRDV1 with TRDJ1; 11 bases map to TRDD3. CDR3 size: 16 residues. With V trimmed by 1 base and J by 8 bases, 9 bases remained unmatched. Germline CDR1 reads TSWWSYY; CDR2 reads QGS. Here the CDR3 reads CALGEPLLLGDKKLIF. The CDR3, as DNA: TGTGCTCTTGGGGAACCCCTCCTACTGGGGGATAAAAAACTCATCTTT.

This clone was seen a few times. The J gene is TRDJ1, the V gene TRDV1; TRDD2 might be the D (6 bases). CDR3 length: 15 amino acids. With 3 bases removed from V and 5 bases from J, the gap between germline ends came to 16 bases. Germline V lookup: CDR1 TSWWSYY, CDR2 QGS. CDR3 protein: CALGEILPYWDKLIF. The CDR3 region has the DNA TGTGCTCTTGGGGAGATCCTACCCTACTGGGATAAACTCATCTTT.

The chain recombines TRDV1 with TRDJ1; maybe TRDD3 (7 bases). V lost 2 bases to trimming and J lost 0 bases, with 31 bases between them. The CDR3 spans 22 residues. CDR1 TSWWSYY and CDR2 QGS come from the germline V gene. The CDR3, as DNA: TGTGCTCTTGGGGAAGGGCTTCATCCTACTCCGGGGGATCCTAAGTACACCGATAAACTCATCTTT. Protein product: CALGEGLHPTPGDPKYTDKLIF.

By share of the sample, this clone is medium-sized. The V gene is TRDV2, the J gene TRDJ1; D gene uncertain. The germline V and J ends were trimmed by 3 bases and 0 bases, with 7 bases remaining between them. Germline lookup yields CDR1 GEAIGNYY and CDR2 EKD. This CDR3 spans 13 amino acids. The CDR3 DNA is TGTGCCTGTGACGAAGGGTACACCGATAAACTCATCTTT. Its protein is CACDEGYTDKLIF.

On this clone: An end of the junction does not agree with germline; a read error may underlie this. This chain joins TRDV2 and TRDJ3, with 11 bases fitting TRDD3. CDR3 size: 20 residues. Germline CDR1 is GEAIGNYY and CDR2 is EKD. As DNA, the CDR3 is TGTGCCTGTGAGTACTGGGGGATAATTTGGGGCTCCCGGGACACCCGACAGATGTTTTTC. Translating gives CACEYWGIIWGSRDTRQMFF.

The chain uses TRDV1 and TRDJ1; D may correspond to TRDD2 or TRDD3 (7 bases each). The CDR3 is 19 residues long. Germline V lookup: CDR1 TSWWSYY, CDR2 QGS. With 3 bases removed from V and 5 bases from J, the gap between germline ends came to 28 bases. In DNA, the CDR3 is TGTGCTCTTGGGGAGCTGGGCCATTCCTACGGTACTGGGGAGGATAAACTCATCTTT. Encoded protein: CALGELGHSYGTGEDKLIF.

This clone showed up just once. Since a much larger clone is just one base distant, this may be a read error. The same CDR3 also results from other DNA sequences found in this sample. This chain joins TRAV29/DV5 and TRDJ1, with 10 positions matching TRDD3. The CDR3 is 21 residues long. The V gene's germline CDR1 is NSMFDY and CDR2 ISSIKDK. The CDR3 loop reads CAASAKESYWGISHYTDKLIF. CDR3 bases: TGTGCCGCAAGCGCGAAAGAATCGTACTGGGGGATCTCCCATTACACCGATAAACTCATCTTT.

About this clone: This sample includes further DNA sequences coding for the same CDR3. J is TRDJ1 and V is TRDV1; D is ambiguous. CDR1 is TSWWSYY, CDR2 QGS, per germline. The V end lost 1 base, the J end lost 6 bases, and 6 bases lay between the germline ends. The CDR3 length is 12 residues. CDR3: CALGEPTYKLIF. The CDR3 coding sequence is TGTGCTCTTGGGGAACCCACTTATAAACTCATCTTT.

This clone was recorded only once. The chain recombines TRDV1 with TRDJ1; 8 positions match TRDD3. The CDR3 has 19 residues. With 3 bases clipped from V and 0 bases from J, the junction kept 15 bases outside the gene matches. Germline V gene sequence: CDR1 TSWWSYY, CDR2 QGS. The CDR3 DNA is TGTGCTCTTGGGGAGCTTCCCGTACTGGGGGCCCCGTACACCGATAAACTCATCTTT. Protein sequence: CALGELPVLGAPYTDKLIF.

The sample holds a few counts of this clone. The V gene is TRDV1, the J gene TRDJ1; 8 bases match TRDD3. CDR1 TSWWSYY and CDR2 QGS come from the germline V gene. CDR3 size: 16 residues. V lost 3 bases and J lost 4; bases outside the gene matches: 10. In nucleotides, the CDR3 is TGTGCTCTTGGGGATATATTTCCTGGGGGAGACGATAAACTCATCTTT. Protein: CALGDIFPGGDDKLIF.

The table lists this clone with a few counts. The J gene is TRDJ1, the V gene TRDV1; D tentatively reads TRDD2 or TRDD3 (9 bases each). The CDR3 sequence is 21 residues long. V shed 4 bases and J shed 0 bases, with 30 bases lying between them. Looked up from germline, CDR1 is TSWWSYY and CDR2 is QGS. CDR3 protein: CALGANLPTVLLGEYTDKLIF. CDR3 bases: TGTGCTCTTGGGGCCAACCTTCCTACAGTACTACTGGGGGAGTACACCGATAAACTCATCTTT.

There are a few counts of this clone. This chain joins TRDV1 and TRDJ1; no clear D. Germline values: CDR1 TSWWSYY, CDR2 QGS. This CDR3 is 17 amino acids long. Trimming took off 3 bases at V and 0 bases at J, with 17 bases between the two ends. In DNA form, the CDR3 reads TGTGCTCTTGGGGAGGCCTGCACACAGATAAACACCGATAAACTCATCTTT. The encoded protein is CALGEACTQINTDKLIF.

This clone turned up a few times. The V gene is TRDV1, the J gene TRDJ1; 7 bases are shared with TRDD3. Looked up from germline, CDR1 is TSWWSYY and CDR2 is QGS. J was trimmed by 0 bases and V by 2 bases; bases with no gene match: 21. The CDR3 is made up of 21 amino acids. In DNA, the CDR3 is TGTGCTCTTGGGGAATTTACCTACGAAGGATCGGGGGGATCCAACACCGATAAACTCATCTTT. Translating gives CALGEFTYEGSGGSNTDKLIF.

This chain joins TRDV1 and TRDJ1; 8 bases fit TRDD3. After removal of 3 bases from V and 6 bases from J, the junction contained 12 bases not matched to a gene. Germline V lookup: CDR1 TSWWSYY, CDR2 QGS. CDR3 length: 16 residues. The CDR3 sequence: CALGDLAAGGPYKLIF. The CDR3 DNA reads TGTGCTCTTGGGGATCTAGCTGCTGGGGGACCATATAAACTCATCTTT.

The rearrangement links TRDV1 to TRDJ1, with 9 bases lining up with TRDD3. V lost 9 bases, J lost 0 bases, and 14 bases stayed unmatched. The CDR3 loop spans 17 amino acids. Germline V gene lookup returns CDR1 TSWWSYY and CDR2 QGS. CDR3 loop: CALASYEWGIYTDKLIF. CDR3 in DNA: TGTGCTCTCGCTTCCTATGAGTGGGGGATATACACCGATAAACTCATCTTT.

The V and J genes are TRDV1 and TRDJ1; 9 bases map to TRDD3. CDR1 and CDR2 from the germline V gene are TSWWSYY and QGS. The CDR3 contains 24 residues. J gave up 2 bases and V 3 bases, and 31 bases lay outside the gene matches. The CDR3 loop is CALGDPPQPSFLLGEWTGTDKLIF. The CDR3 DNA sequence: TGTGCTCTTGGGGACCCCCCCCAACCTTCCTTCTTACTGGGGGAGTGGACGGGGACCGATAAACTCATCTTT.

This clone was seen only a few times. The V and J genes are TRDV1 and TRDJ1, with TRDD3 matching 7 bases. The CDR3 consists of 21 residues. After removal of 1 base from V and 4 bases from J, the junction contained 24 bases not matched to a gene. Germline V lookup: CDR1 TSWWSYY, CDR2 QGS. As DNA, the CDR3 is TGTGCTCTTGGGGAACCAAGAAGGATACGCACAAAAAGTAGCCCGGTCGATAAACTCATCTTT. It is translated as CALGEPRRIRTKSSPVDKLIF.

This clone was seen once. A much larger clone lies one base from this, so it may be a read error. This sample also contains other DNA sequences that code for the same CDR3. The gene calls are TRDV2 and TRDJ1; possible D gene TRDD2, 6 bases. The CDR3 loop spans 16 amino acids. Per germline, CDR1 GEAIGNYY and CDR2 EKD. The CDR3 loop is CACDTVPGSYTDKLIF. The CDR3 nucleotides read TGTGCCTGTGACACCGTACCTGGGTCCTACACCGACAAACTCATCTTT.

The sample holds one count of this clone. The chain couples TRDV1 to TRDJ1; D might be TRDD3 (5 bases). Trimming pared 5 bases from V and 3 bases from J, leaving 13 bases between. The CDR3 covers 14 residues. In germline, CDR1 is TSWWSYY, CDR2 QGS. CDR3 sequence (DNA): TGTGCTCTTGGGACGGGGGTACGAGCCGATAAACTCATCTTT. This gives the protein CALGTGVRADKLIF.

The table lists this clone with a few counts. The chain has TRDV1 and TRDJ1; TRDD3 agrees at 9 bases. This CDR3 is 15 amino acids long. With V trimmed by 4 bases and J by 0 bases, 3 bases remained unmatched. From germline, CDR1 is TSWWSYY and CDR2 QGS. The CDR3 DNA follows: TGTGCTCTTGGGGTACTGGGGGACAACACCGATAAACTCATCTTT. This translates into CALGVLGDNTDKLIF.